This TCR beta chain comes out of a study of control samples from healthy donors and cancer patients. The CDR3 extends over 13 amino acids. Trimming removed 1 base from V and 7 bases from J, with 12 bases in between. Germline V CDR1 and CDR2: SGDLS, YYNGEE. TCRdb's table, derived via immunoSEQ multiplex PCR, lists solely in-frame clones and lacks some. Among 130,000 or so clones listed, 94% were seen once. Turning to this clone: In the same sample, other DNA sequences code for this CDR3.

The J gene is TRBJ2-7, the V gene TRBV9; TRBD2 might be the D (6 bases). This sequence originates from a middle-aged man in good health. The sample was blood. The CDR3 loop reads CASSVTGEGEQYF. CDR3 sequence (DNA): TGTGCCAGCAGCGTAACGGGGGAAGGGGAGCAGTACTTC.